This TCR beta chain was profiled in a study of blood T cell repertoires in COVID-19 (dated by TCRdb to 2018 to 2020). With respect to the entire study: Samples covering the acute and convalescent phases of COVID-19 were provided by collaborators in the United States, Italy and Spain. The material from the prospective study consisted of cDNA or gDNA derived from T cells, B-cell-depleted T cells, or PBMCs. The dataset comprised deeply sampled blood TCRbeta repertoires from subjects exposed to, actively infected with, or recovered from COVID-19. A freely available public database, intended as a resource for researchers studying the immune response to SARS-CoV-2, is where the repertoires were released. The samples were drawn from the first 160 participants of the ongoing ImmuneRACE study and from some 1,300 subjects provided by 6 global collaborators. A de-identified subject ID, COVID-19 status, age in years and sex were almost always included in the sample metadata. HLA class I and class II types, where available, came from metadata supplied by the sample provider rather than from assay-based typing. Study-level results and caveats: Clinical and demographic metadata were provided uncurated, with the amount varying by source and participant.

TCRbeta CDR3 regions were amplified from genomic DNA by means of the immunoSEQ Assay, a bias-controlled multiplex PCR. The paper's data handling went like this. The number of nucleated cells in each sample was estimated by amplification of reference gene primers within the assay. Sequence reads were collapsed and filtered to measure the absolute abundance of every unique TCRbeta CDR3 rearrangement. For each sample, productive Simpson clonality was calculated by taking the square root of Simpson's diversity index across productive rearrangements. TCRdb holds this immuneACCESS table with in-frame rearrangements only. Some clones are missing; in checked studies, unresolved V genes explain under half, and the rest has no known cause. V and J calls and clone size are copied from that table; D and trimming were computed from the DNA. This sample is represented by 200,000 to 300,000 clones; over 70% of them were singletons. Over 2.5% of the sample is taken by the ten largest.

Participants in the prospective study were aged about 18 to 90 years, lived in 20 to 30 United States geographic areas, and enrolled through a virtual design. In the prospective study, cohorts were assigned on the basis of participant-reported clinical history obtained from a screening survey and a study questionnaire. A participant counted as exposed if, within 2 weeks of entering the study, that participant had been in contact with someone who had a PCR-confirmed or clinician-diagnosed COVID-19 case. In the prospective study, whole blood, serum and a nasopharyngeal or oropharyngeal swab were collected from each participant by mobile phlebotomists. Prospective study participants could optionally give additional blood draws and questionnaires over an approximately two-month period. Blood samples from the prospective study were shipped frozen or at room temperature prior to DNA extraction. Germline trimming amounts to 3 bases on V and 4 bases on J, with 8 as the count of junction bases outside the gene matches. The germline V gene (reference sequence) supplies CDR1 SGHNT and CDR2 YYREEE. From its cysteine to its phenylalanine, the CDR3 spans 16 amino acids. Of the read, only the CDR3 DNA is kept; its 48 bases are in frame from base 1.

A note on this clone: It lacks a known antigen. Base qualities are not provided; no much larger clone lies one nucleotide away.

Sequenced input: PBMCs or T cells enriched from blood (not recorded which). The chain uses TRBV5-4 and TRBJ1-4; TRBD1 matches 8 bases in the middle. The TCR sequence derives from a woman in her thirties or forties who had been exposed to COVID-19. The sequence in DNA is TGTGCCAGCAGCTCTACAGGGGGTGGGATTAATGAAAAACTGTTTTTT. It translates as CASSSTGGGINEKLFF.